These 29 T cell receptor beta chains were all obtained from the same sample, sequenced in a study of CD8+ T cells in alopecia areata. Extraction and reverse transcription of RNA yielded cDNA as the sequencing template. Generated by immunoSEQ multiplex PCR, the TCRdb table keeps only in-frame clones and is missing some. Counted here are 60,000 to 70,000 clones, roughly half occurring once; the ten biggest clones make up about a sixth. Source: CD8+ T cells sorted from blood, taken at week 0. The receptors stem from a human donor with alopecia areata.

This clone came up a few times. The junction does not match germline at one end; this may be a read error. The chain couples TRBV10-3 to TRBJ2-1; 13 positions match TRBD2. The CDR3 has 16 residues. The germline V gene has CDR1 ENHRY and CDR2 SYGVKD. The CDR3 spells CASSPGTSGKRNEQFF. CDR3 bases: TGTGCCAGCAGTCCCGGGACTAGCGGGAAACGGAATGAGCAGTTCTTC.

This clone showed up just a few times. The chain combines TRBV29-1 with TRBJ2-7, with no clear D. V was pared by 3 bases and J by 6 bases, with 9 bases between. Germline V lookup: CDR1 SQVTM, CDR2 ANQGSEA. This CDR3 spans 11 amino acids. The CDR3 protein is CSVDKGSEQYF. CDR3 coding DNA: TGCAGCGTTGATAAGGGTTCCGAGCAGTACTTC.

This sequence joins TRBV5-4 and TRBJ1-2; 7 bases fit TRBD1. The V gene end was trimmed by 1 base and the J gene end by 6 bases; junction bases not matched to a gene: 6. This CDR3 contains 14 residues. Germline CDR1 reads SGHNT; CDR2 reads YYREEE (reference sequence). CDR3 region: CASSLTGEWHGYTF. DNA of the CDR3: TGTGCCAGCAGCTTGACAGGGGAATGGCATGGCTACACCTTC.

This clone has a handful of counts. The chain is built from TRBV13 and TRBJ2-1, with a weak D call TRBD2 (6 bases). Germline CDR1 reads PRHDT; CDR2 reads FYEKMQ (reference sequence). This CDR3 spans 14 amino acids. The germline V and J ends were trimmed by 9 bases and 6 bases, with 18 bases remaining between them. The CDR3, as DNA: TGTGCCAGTCGATCGCCCGGGACTGTCAATGAGCAGTTCTTC. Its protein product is CASRSPGTVNEQFF. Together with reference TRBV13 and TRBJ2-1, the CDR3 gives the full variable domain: AAGVIQSPRHLIKEKRETATLKCYPIPRHDTVYWYQQGPGQDPQFLISFYEKMQSDKGSIPDRFSAQQFSDYHSELNMSSLELGDSALYFCASRSPGTVNEQFFGPGTRLTVL.

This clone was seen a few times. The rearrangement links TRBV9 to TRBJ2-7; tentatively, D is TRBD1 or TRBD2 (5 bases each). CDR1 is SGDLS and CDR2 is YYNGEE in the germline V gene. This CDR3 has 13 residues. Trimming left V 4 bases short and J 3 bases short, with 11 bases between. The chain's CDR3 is CASSHGTDYEQYF. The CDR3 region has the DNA TGTGCCAGCAGCCACGGGACGGACTACGAGCAGTACTTC.

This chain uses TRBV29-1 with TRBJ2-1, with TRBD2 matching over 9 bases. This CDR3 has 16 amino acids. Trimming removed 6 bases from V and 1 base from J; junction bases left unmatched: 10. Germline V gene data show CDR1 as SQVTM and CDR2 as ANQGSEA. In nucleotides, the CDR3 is TGCAGCGTCGGGGGGCGACTAGCGGCATCCTACAATGAGCAGTTCTTC. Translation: CSVGGRLAASYNEQFF.

CDR3 in amino acids: CSVEVLQGNGYEQYF. CDR3 in DNA: TGCAGCGTTGAAGTATTACAGGGGAACGGCTACGAGCAGTACTTC. The chain joins TRBV29-1 to TRBJ2-7; TRBD1 matches 7 bases. Germline CDR1 and CDR2: SQVTM and ANQGSEA. The CDR3 length is 15 residues. V shed 1 base, J shed 3 bases, and the junction held 9 bases outside the gene matches.

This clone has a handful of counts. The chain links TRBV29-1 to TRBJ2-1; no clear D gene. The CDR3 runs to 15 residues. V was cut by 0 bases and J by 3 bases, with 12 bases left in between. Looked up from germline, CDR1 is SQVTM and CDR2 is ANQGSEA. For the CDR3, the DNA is TGCAGCGTTGAAGAAGGTAGTAGCTTCTACAATGAGCAGTTCTTC. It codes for CSVEEGSSFYNEQFF.

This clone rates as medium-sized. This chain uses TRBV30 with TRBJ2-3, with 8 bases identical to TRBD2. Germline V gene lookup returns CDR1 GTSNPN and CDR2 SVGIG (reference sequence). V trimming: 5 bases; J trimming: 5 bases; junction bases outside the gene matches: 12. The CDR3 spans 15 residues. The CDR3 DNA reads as TGTGCCTGGTCCCCTAGAGCGGGAGACGTAGATACGCAGTATTTT. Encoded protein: CAWSPRAGDVDTQYF.

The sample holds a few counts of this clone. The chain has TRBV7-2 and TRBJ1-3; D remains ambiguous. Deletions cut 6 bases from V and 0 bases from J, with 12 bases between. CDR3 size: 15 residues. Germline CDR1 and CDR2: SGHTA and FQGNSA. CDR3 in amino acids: CASRYQQISGNTIYF. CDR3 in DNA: TGTGCCAGCAGATATCAGCAGATCTCTGGAAACACCATATATTTT.

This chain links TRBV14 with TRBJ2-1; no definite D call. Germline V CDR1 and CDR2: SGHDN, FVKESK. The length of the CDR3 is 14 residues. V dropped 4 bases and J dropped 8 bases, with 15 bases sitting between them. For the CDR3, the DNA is TGTGCCAGCAGCCTCTCCTCGTGGCTGGATGAGCAGTTCTTC. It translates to CASSLSSWLDEQFF.

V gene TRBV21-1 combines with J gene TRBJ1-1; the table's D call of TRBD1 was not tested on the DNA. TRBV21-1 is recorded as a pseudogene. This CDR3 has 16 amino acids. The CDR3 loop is CASSKCVGQGVCEAFF. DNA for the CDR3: TGTGCCAGCAGCAAATGCGTCGGACAGGGCGTATGTGAAGCTTTCTTT.

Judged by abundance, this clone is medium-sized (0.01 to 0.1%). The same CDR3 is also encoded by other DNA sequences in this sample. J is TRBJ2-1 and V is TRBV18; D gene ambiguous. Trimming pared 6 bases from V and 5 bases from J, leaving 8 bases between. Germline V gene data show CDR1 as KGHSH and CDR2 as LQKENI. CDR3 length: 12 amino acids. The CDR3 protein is CASSPGDNEQFF. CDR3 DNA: TGTGCCAGCTCCCCCGGCGACAATGAGCAGTTCTTC. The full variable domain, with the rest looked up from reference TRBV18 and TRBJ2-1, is NAGVMQNPRHLVRRRGQEARLRCSPMKGHSHVYWYRQLPEEGLKFMVYLQKENIIDESGMPKERFSAEFPKEGPSILRIQQVVRGDSAAYFCASSPGDNEQFFGPGTRLTVL.

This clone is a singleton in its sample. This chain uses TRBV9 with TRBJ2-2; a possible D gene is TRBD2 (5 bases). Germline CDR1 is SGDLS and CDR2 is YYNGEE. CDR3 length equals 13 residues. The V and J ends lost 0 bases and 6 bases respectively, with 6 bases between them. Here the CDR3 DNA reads TGTGCCAGCAGCGTAGACGGGGCCGGGGAGCTGTTTTTT. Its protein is CASSVDGAGELFF.

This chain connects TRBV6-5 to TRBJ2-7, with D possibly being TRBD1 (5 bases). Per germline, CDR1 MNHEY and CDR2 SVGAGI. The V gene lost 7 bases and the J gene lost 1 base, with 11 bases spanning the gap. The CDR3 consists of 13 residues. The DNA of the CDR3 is TGTGCCAGCACCCACAGGCCGTCCTACGAGCAGTACTTC. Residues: CASTHRPSYEQYF.

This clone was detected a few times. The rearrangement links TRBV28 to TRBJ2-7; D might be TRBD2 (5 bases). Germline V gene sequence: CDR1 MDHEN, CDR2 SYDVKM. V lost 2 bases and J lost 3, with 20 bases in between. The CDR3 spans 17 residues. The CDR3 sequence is CASSLGSSGPGVYEQYF. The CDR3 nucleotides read TGTGCCAGCAGTTTAGGTTCGTCCGGGCCCGGGGTCTACGAGCAGTACTTC.

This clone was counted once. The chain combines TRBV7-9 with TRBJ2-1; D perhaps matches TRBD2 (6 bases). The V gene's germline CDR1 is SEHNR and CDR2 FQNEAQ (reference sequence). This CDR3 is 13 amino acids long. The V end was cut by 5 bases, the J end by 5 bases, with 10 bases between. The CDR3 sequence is CASSGGTDNEQFF. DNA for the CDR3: TGTGCCAGCAGCGGCGGGACGGACAATGAGCAGTTCTTC.

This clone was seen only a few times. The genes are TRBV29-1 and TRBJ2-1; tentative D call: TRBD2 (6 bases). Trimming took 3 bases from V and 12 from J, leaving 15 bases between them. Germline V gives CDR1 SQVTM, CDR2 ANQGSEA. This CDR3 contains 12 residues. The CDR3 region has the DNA TGCAGCGTTGATCACACCGGGGGAGTGCAGTTCTTC. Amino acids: CSVDHTGGVQFF.

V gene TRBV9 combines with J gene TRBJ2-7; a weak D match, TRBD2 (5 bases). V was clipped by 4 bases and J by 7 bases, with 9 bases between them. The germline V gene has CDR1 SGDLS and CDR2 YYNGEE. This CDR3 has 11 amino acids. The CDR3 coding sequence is TGTGCCAGCAGCTTGGAGCGGGAGCAGTACTTC. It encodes CASSLEREQYF.

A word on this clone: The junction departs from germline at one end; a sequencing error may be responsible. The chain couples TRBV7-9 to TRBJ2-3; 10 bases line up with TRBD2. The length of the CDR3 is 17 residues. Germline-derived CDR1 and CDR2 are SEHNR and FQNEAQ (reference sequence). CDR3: CASSQPGLAPLLDTRYF. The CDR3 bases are TGTGCCAGCAGCCAACCGGGACTAGCGCCGCTTTTGGATACGCGGTATTTT.

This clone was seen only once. The CDR3 loop reads CASSPLRGPSYNEQFF. The CDR3 DNA reads as TGTGCCAGCAGCCCCCTTAGGGGACCCTCCTACAATGAGCAGTTCTTC. This chain connects TRBV7-3 to TRBJ2-1, with D perhaps given as TRBD1 or TRBD2 (5 bases each). CDR3 length: 16 amino acids. CDR1 SGHTA and CDR2 FQGTGA come from the germline V gene. V was pared by 5 bases and J by 0 bases, with 14 bases between.

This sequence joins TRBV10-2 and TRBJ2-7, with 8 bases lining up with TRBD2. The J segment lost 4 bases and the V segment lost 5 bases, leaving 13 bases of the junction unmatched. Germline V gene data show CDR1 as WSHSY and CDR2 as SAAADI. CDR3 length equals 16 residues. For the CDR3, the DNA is TGCGCCAGCAGTTTAGAGCGGGAGCGTCTGGGTTACGAGCAGTACTTC. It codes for CASSLERERLGYEQYF.

In nucleotides, the CDR3 is TGTGCCAGCACTCACAGCGGGAGCGAGACCCAGTACTTC. Encoded protein: CASTHSGSETQYF. The chain carries TRBV6-5 and TRBJ2-5, with 8 bases fitting TRBD2. Germline loops: CDR1 MNHEY, CDR2 SVGAGI. With 7 bases clipped from V and 5 bases from J, the junction kept 6 bases outside the gene matches. This CDR3 is 13 amino acids long.

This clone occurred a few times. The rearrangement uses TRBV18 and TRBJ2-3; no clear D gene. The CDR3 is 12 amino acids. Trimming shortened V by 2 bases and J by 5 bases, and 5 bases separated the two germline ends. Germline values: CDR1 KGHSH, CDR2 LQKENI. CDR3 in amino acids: CASSPGEDTQYF. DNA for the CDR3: TGTGCCAGCTCACCAGGCGAAGATACGCAGTATTTT. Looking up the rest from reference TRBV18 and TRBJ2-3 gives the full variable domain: NAGVMQNPRHLVRRRGQEARLRCSPMKGHSHVYWYRQLPEEGLKFMVYLQKENIIDESGMPKERFSAEFPKEGPSILRIQQVVRGDSAAYFCASSPGEDTQYFGPGTRLTVL.

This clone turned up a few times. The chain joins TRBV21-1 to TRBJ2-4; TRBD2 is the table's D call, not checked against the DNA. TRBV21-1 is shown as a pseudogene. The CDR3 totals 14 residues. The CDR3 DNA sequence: TGTGCCAGATCCGGGCTAGCGGGATCAAACATTCAGTACTTC. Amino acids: CARSGLAGSNIQYF.

The CDR3 loop reads CASSPGGSTYEQYF. CDR3 sequence (DNA): TGTGCCAGCAGCCCGGGGGGCAGCACCTACGAGCAGTACTTC. The rearrangement uses TRBV11-2 and TRBJ2-7; D perhaps matches TRBD2 (7 bases). Trimming shortened V by 5 bases and J by 2 bases, and 13 bases separated the two germline ends. Looked up from germline, CDR1 is SGHAT and CDR2 is FQNNGV. The CDR3 contains 14 residues.

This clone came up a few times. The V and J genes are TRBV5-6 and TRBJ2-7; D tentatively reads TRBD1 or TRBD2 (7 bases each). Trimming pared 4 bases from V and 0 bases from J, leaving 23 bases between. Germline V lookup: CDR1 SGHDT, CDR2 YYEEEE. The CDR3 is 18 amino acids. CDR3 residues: CASSLGQLLAPSSYEQYF. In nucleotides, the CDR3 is TGTGCCAGCAGCCTGGGACAGCTACTAGCGCCTAGCTCCTACGAGCAGTACTTC.

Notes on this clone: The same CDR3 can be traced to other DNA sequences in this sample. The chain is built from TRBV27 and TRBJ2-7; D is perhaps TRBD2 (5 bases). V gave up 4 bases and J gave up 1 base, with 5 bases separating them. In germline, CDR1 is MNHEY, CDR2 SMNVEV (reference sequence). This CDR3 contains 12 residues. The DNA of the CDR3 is TGTGCCAGCAGTTCGGGGTCCTACGAGCAGTACTTC. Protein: CASSSGSYEQYF.

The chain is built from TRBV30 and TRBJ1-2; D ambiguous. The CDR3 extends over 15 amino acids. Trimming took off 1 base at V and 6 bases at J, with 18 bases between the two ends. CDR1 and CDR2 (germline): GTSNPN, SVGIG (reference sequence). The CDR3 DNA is TGTGCCTGGAGTGGATCCCGGCGTACGGTGGATGGCTACACCTTC. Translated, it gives CAWSGSRRTVDGYTF.